The 5 T cell receptor beta chains in this list originate from one sample, sequenced in a study of T-cell memory formation after mild COVID-19. One entry per CDR3 protein, called by TCRdb with MiXCR from the 5' RACE reads. The data show roughly 42,000 distinct CDR3 sequences, 7.3% seen once. Specimen: PBMCs or a T cell subset sorted from them (not recorded which). These receptors came from a man younger than 35 who had mild COVID-19 (a few samples of this study predate the infection). Cell type and time point are not known.

This chain connects TRBV20-1 to TRBJ2-5; D is possibly TRBD1 or TRBD2 (5 bases each). Germline CDR1 DFQATT, CDR2 SNEGSKA (reference sequence). This CDR3 region has 11 residues. Trimming removed 5 bases at V and 5 bases at J, with 9 bases between. The CDR3 DNA follows: TGCAGTGCTCCTTGGGGGGAGACCCAGTACTTC. Its protein is CSAPWGETQYF.

This clonotype was seen a handful of times. This chain uses TRBV20-1 with TRBJ1-6; 12 nucleotides match TRBD1. CDR1 is DFQATT, CDR2 SNEGSKA, per germline (reference sequence). This CDR3 is built from 14 residues. With V trimmed by 4 bases and J by 10 bases, 5 bases remained unmatched. The CDR3 is CSANSGTGGSPLHF. CDR3 DNA: TGCAGTGCTAACTCCGGGACAGGGGGCTCACCCCTCCACTTT.

The genes are TRBV5-1 and TRBJ1-1, with D hard to call. The CDR3 length is 11 residues. Germline-derived CDR1 and CDR2 are SGHRS and YFSETQ. V gave up 6 bases and J gave up 3 bases, with 6 bases separating them. The CDR3 nucleotides are TGCGCCAGCATTGAGGACACTGAAGCTTTCTTT. As protein: CASIEDTEAFF. Together with reference TRBV5-1 and TRBJ1-1, the CDR3 gives the full variable domain: KAGVTQTPRYLIKTRGQQVTLSCSPISGHRSVSWYQQTPGQGLQFLFEYFSETQRNKGNFPGRFSGRQFSNSRSEMNVSTLELGDSALYLCASIEDTEAFFGQGTRLTVV.

This clonotype turned up a few times. V usage is TRBV14 and J usage is TRBJ2-4; possibly TRBD2 for D (6 bases). From germline, CDR1 is SGHDN and CDR2 FVKESK. The germline V and J ends were trimmed by 3 bases and 8 bases, with 20 bases remaining between them. The CDR3 is made up of 16 amino acids. The CDR3 is CASSQPGLPGQDIQYF. CDR3 DNA: TGTGCCAGCAGCCAGCCGGGACTCCCGGGTCAGGACATTCAGTACTTC.

The chain couples TRBV21-1 to TRBJ1-1; TRBD1 reflects the table's D call only, with no check against the DNA. TRBV21-1 is assigned pseudogene status. CDR3 size: 13 residues. The CDR3 protein is CASSKESGVEAFF. The CDR3 DNA follows: TGTGCCAGCAGCAAAGAATCAGGGGTGGAAGCTTTCTTT.